These 21 T cell receptor beta chains came from one sample sequenced in a study of T cell changes during pregnancy in multiple sclerosis. The data were produced by immunoSEQ multiplex PCR, yet TCRdb's version contains in-frame clones alone and is incomplete. The profile shows nearly 110,000 clones, approximately 90% of them singletons. Specimen: peripheral blood, collected in the third trimester of pregnancy. Receptors were obtained from a female donor in good health, enrolled as a control in a pregnancy study.

The chain uses TRBV19 and TRBJ1-4; D is ambiguous. This CDR3 has 14 amino acids. Between the trimmed V and J ends, which lost 5 bases and 0 bases, there was a span of 7 bases. Looked up from germline, CDR1 is LNHDA and CDR2 is SQIVND (reference sequence). The CDR3 reads CASSLGATNEKLFF. Written as DNA, the CDR3 is TGTGCCAGTAGTTTGGGAGCAACTAATGAAAAACTGTTTTTT.

CDR3 amino acids: CASSKAGPNTEAFF. CDR3 nucleotide sequence: TGTGCCAGCAGTAAAGCGGGACCGAACACTGAAGCTTTCTTT. The chain has TRBV28 and TRBJ1-1; the D gene is possibly TRBD1 (5 bases). This CDR3 is 14 amino acids long. The germline CDR1 and CDR2 sequences are MDHEN and SYDVKM. V lost 5 bases and J lost 1, with 11 bases in between.

This clone was found once. The rearrangement uses TRBV9 and TRBJ2-3; a possible D gene is TRBD1 (7 bases). Germline assignment: CDR1 SGDLS and CDR2 YYNGEE. The CDR3 covers 14 residues. Deletions cut 2 bases from V and 2 bases from J, with 9 bases between. The CDR3 loop reads CASSVRGATDTQYF. CDR3 coding DNA: TGTGCCAGCAGCGTCAGGGGGGCCACAGATACGCAGTATTTT.

The V and J genes are TRBV2 and TRBJ2-1; perhaps TRBD1 as D (6 bases). This CDR3 comprises 13 residues. V was clipped by 6 bases and J by 4 bases, with 10 bases between them. Germline values: CDR1 SNHLY, CDR2 FYNNEI. CDR3 in DNA: TGTGCCAGCAGGGGGGCCCTATACAATGAGCAGTTCTTC. The encoded protein is CASRGALYNEQFF.

In this sample, this clone turned up once. V usage is TRBV7-9 and J usage is TRBJ2-3; 8 nucleotides agree with TRBD2. This CDR3 is built from 19 residues. Germline assignment: CDR1 SEHNR and CDR2 FQNEAQ (reference sequence). The trim removed 5 bases at V and 0 bases at J, leaving 16 bases unmatched. CDR3 region: CASSPVGPSGRLSTDTQYF. As DNA, the CDR3 is TGTGCCAGCAGCCCAGTAGGACCGAGCGGGAGACTTAGCACAGATACGCAGTATTTT.

The chain uses TRBV5-8 and TRBJ2-5, with a weak D call TRBD2 (7 bases). The CDR3 contains 16 residues. V lost 0 bases and J 4 bases, leaving 16 bases between the germline ends. CDR1 is SGHTS, CDR2 YDEGEE, per germline. CDR3 sequence (DNA): TGTGCCAGCAGCTTGGATCGGGGAGGGGGGTCAGAGACCCAGTACTTC. Translated, it gives CASSLDRGGGSETQYF.

The chain employs TRBV7-9 and TRBJ1-2, with 10 nucleotides matching TRBD1. The V gene end was trimmed by 5 bases and the J gene end by 2 bases; junction bases not matched to a gene: 5. Per germline, CDR1 SEHNR and CDR2 FQNEAQ (reference sequence). The CDR3 covers 15 residues. In DNA form, the CDR3 reads TGTGCCAGCAGCCCTTCGACAGGGGGCAACTATGGCTACACCTTC. Amino acids: CASSPSTGGNYGYTF.

V gene TRBV11-3 combines with J gene TRBJ1-2; D is undetermined. The CDR3 length is 13 residues. Germline V gene lookup returns CDR1 SGHNT and CDR2 YENEEA. Trimming took off 4 bases at V and 3 bases at J, with 9 bases between the two ends. CDR3 loop: CASSYGYHYGYTF. CDR3 nucleotide sequence: TGTGCCAGCAGCTACGGGTATCACTATGGCTACACCTTC. Based on the CDR3 plus reference TRBV11-3 and TRBJ1-2, the full variable domain is EAGVVQSPRYKIIEKKQPVAFWCNPISGHNTLYWYLQNLGQGPELLIRYENEEAVDDSQLPKDRFSAERLKGVDSTLKIQPAELGDSAVYLCASSYGYHYGYTFGSGTRLTVV.

V is TRBV27 and J is TRBJ1-5; D not resolved. Germline V gives CDR1 MNHEY, CDR2 SMNVEV (reference sequence). The CDR3 extends over 13 amino acids. V dropped 0 bases and J dropped 5 bases, with 5 bases sitting between them. The CDR3 bases are TGTGCCAGCAGTTTATCCCCAGATCAGCCCCAGCATTTT. This translates into CASSLSPDQPQHF.

The chain joins TRBV7-9 to TRBJ1-1, with 7 bases aligning to TRBD1. Germline V gene lookup returns CDR1 SEHNR and CDR2 FQNEAQ (reference sequence). The CDR3 sequence is 14 residues long. The J segment lost 7 bases and the V segment lost 5 bases, leaving 10 bases of the junction unmatched. The DNA of the CDR3 is TGTGCCAGCAGCGTCGGACAGGACTTAAATGAAGCTTTCTTT. Translated: CASSVGQDLNEAFF.

V and J are TRBV6-1 and TRBJ1-5, with 9 positions matching TRBD1. Germline loops: CDR1 MNHNS, CDR2 SASEGT. The CDR3 has 15 amino acids. V lost 5 bases, J lost 4 bases, and 6 bases stayed unmatched. The CDR3 DNA reads as TGTGCCAGCAGTTGGGAAGGACAGGGGAATCAGCCCCAGCATTTT. It specifies CASSWEGQGNQPQHF.

The rearrangement links TRBV6-1 to TRBJ1-3, with a tentative D call TRBD1 (6 bases). CDR3 length equals 15 residues. Germline CDR1 is MNHNS and CDR2 is SASEGT. Trimming cost V 3 bases and J 4 bases, with 13 bases left between them. The CDR3 reads CASSERTEIGNTIYF. CDR3 coding DNA: TGTGCCAGCAGTGAGAGGACAGAAATCGGAAACACCATATATTTT.

This rearrangement joins TRBV5-4 to TRBJ2-5, with 7 bases lining up with TRBD2. J was trimmed by 5 bases and V by 3 bases; bases with no gene match: 16. CDR1 is SGHNT and CDR2 is YYREEE in the germline V gene (reference sequence). The CDR3 covers 17 residues. CDR3 sequence: CASSSTPPGGEGETQYF. DNA for the CDR3: TGTGCCAGCAGCTCAACCCCTCCGGGGGGAGAGGGCGAGACCCAGTACTTC.

V is TRBV25-1 and J is TRBJ2-5, with 8 bases that match TRBD1. CDR1 is MGHDK and CDR2 is SYGVNS in the germline V gene. The V and J ends lost 3 bases and 5 bases, in that order; junction bases with no gene match: 5. The CDR3 has 14 residues. The CDR3, as DNA: TGTGCCAGCAGTGATAGGACAGGGAGGGAGACCCAGTACTTC. Its translation is CASSDRTGRETQYF.

The chain joins TRBV6-5 to TRBJ2-1, with D possibly TRBD2 on 7 matching bases. Trimming cost V 6 bases and J 4 bases, with 16 bases left between them. This CDR3 has 15 amino acids. CDR1 MNHEY and CDR2 SVGAGI come from the germline V gene. CDR3 residues: CASRETGGAYNEQFF. CDR3 DNA sequence: TGTGCCAGCAGGGAGACGGGGGGCGCGTACAATGAGCAGTTCTTC.

The chain combines TRBV27 with TRBJ2-3; D gene uncertain. V was clipped by 2 bases and J by 2 bases, with 5 bases between them. The CDR3 has 13 amino acids. Germline values: CDR1 MNHEY, CDR2 SMNVEV (reference sequence). The CDR3 nucleotides are TGTGCCAGCAGTTTAAGCTCCACAGATACGCAGTATTTT. Its translation: CASSLSSTDTQYF.

This clone came up once. The same CDR3 is also encoded by other DNA sequences in this sample. The chain uses TRBV18 and TRBJ1-1; the match to TRBD1 covers 9 bases. The ends lost 4 bases at V and 1 base at J; junction bases unmatched: 4. CDR3 length equals 15 residues. Germline V lookup: CDR1 KGHSH, CDR2 LQKENI. The CDR3 spells CASSLRTGENTEAFF. DNA for the CDR3: TGTGCCAGCTCACTCCGGACAGGGGAGAACACTGAAGCTTTCTTT.

The chain has TRBV30 and TRBJ2-7, with TRBD2 matching 8 bases. Germline V lookup: CDR1 GTSNPN, CDR2 SVGIG (reference sequence). This CDR3 spans 14 amino acids. With V trimmed by 0 bases and J by 7 bases, 8 bases remained unmatched. This chain's CDR3 is CAWSVLDGGGEQYF. The CDR3 nucleotides read TGTGCCTGGAGTGTACTCGACGGGGGGGGAGAGCAGTACTTC.

The V and J genes are TRBV5-6 and TRBJ1-5; 10 positions agree with TRBD1. The length of the CDR3 is 16 residues. V shed 4 bases, J shed 2 bases, and the junction held 6 bases outside the gene matches. Germline assignment: CDR1 SGHDT and CDR2 YYEEEE. The CDR3 reads CASSKTGGAGNQPQHF. CDR3 DNA sequence: TGTGCCAGCAGCAAGACAGGGGGCGCAGGCAATCAGCCCCAGCATTTT.

This chain uses TRBV6-1 with TRBJ1-2, with D possibly matching TRBD1 (5 bases). There are 14 residues in the CDR3. In germline, CDR1 is MNHNS, CDR2 SASEGT. V shed 2 bases and J shed 1 base, with 8 bases lying between them. For the CDR3, the DNA is TGTGCCAGCAGTGAAAACAGGATTAACTATGGCTACACCTTC. Protein: CASSENRINYGYTF.

This clone was seen a few times. The chain joins TRBV23-1 to TRBJ1-6; possible D gene TRBD1, 5 bases. TRBV23-1 falls under the ORF class, with uncertain function. Trimming took 0 bases from V and 3 from J, leaving 9 bases between them. The CDR3 has 16 amino acids. In DNA form, the CDR3 reads TGCGCCAGCAGTCAATCAGCAGGGCGCTATAATTCACCCCTCCACTTT. It encodes CASSQSAGRYNSPLHF.